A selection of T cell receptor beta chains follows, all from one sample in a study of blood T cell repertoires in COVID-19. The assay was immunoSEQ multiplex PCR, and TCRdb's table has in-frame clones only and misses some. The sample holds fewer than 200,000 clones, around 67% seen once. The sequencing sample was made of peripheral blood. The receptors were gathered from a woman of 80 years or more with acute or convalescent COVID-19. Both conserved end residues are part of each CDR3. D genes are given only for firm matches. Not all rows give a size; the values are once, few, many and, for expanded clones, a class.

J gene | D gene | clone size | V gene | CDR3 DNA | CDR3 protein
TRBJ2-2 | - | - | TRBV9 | TGTGCCAGCAGCGTAGACACGACCGGGGAGCTGTTTTTT | CASSVDTTGELFF
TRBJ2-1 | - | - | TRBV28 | TGTGCCAGCAGAACCACCCTCGGGAGCCACAATGAGCAGTTCTTC | CASRTTLGSHNEQFF
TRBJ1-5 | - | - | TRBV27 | TGTGCCAGCAGGTCTTACTATAATCAGCCCCAGCATTTT | CASRSYYNQPQHF
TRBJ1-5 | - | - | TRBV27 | TGTGCCAGCAGTTCGGAAGGCGGCCAGCCCCAGCATTTT | CASSSEGGQPQHF
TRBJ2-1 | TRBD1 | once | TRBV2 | TGTGCCAGCAGCGGTACAGGGGACCGCTACAATGAGCAGTTCTTC | CASSGTGDRYNEQFF
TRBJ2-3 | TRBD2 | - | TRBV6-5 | TGTGCCAGCACCAACGAACGGGGGGCGCAGTATTTT | CASTNERGAQYF
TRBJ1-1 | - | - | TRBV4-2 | TGTGCCAGCAACCTCGGGACAACCCTGAACACTGAAGCTTTCTTT | CASNLGTTLNTEAFF
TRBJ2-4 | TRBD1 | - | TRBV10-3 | TGTGCCATCAGCCCGGGGACAGTTAAAAACATTCAGTACTTC | CAISPGTVKNIQYF
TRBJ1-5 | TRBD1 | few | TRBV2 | TGTGCCAGCAGCGATACAGGGGTTGTGCAGCCCCAGCATTTT | CASSDTGVVQPQHF
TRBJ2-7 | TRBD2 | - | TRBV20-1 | TGCAGTGCTAGTCAAGTGCCTAGCGGGAGGAGGTACGAGCAGTACTTC | CSASQVPSGRRYEQYF
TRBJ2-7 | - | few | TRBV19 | TGTGCCAGTAGTACTGGGACTTTCGCCTACGAGCAGTACTTC | CASSTGTFAYEQYF
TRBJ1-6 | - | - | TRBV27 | TGTGCCACCAACCGGAACAGGGAAGTCCCTTCACCCCTCCACTTT | CATNRNREVPSPLHF
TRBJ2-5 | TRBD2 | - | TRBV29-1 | TGCAGCGTTGGAAAGGGGGGGACTAGCGGCAGCCAAGAGACCCAGTACTTC | CSVGKGGTSGSQETQYF
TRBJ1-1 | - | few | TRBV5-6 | TGTGCCAGCAGACGGCGGCAGCCGAACACTGAAGCTTTCTTT | CASRRRQPNTEAFF
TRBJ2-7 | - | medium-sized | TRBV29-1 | TGCAGCGTTGCCCGGACTGCCTCGTACGAGCAGTACTTC | CSVARTASYEQYF
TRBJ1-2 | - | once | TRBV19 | TGTGCCAGTAGTAGCGCCTTCGGACTGAACTATGGCTACACCTTC | CASSSAFGLNYGYTF
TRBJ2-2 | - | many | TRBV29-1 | TGCAGCGTTGTCGTCACCGGGGAGCTGTTTTTT | CSVVVTGELFF
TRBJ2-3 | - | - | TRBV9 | TGTGCCAGCAGCGTGTCGGGGCAGGGGAACACAGATACGCAGTATTTT | CASSVSGQGNTDTQYF
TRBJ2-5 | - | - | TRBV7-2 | TGTGCCAGCAGCTCCGCCCCGGGGAATGGCGAGACCCAGTACTTC | CASSSAPGNGETQYF
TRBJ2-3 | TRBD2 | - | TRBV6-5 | TGTGCCAGCAGTTACCGGCCTAGCGGGATTGCAGATACGCAGTATTTT | CASSYRPSGIADTQYF
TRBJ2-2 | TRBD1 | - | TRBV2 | TGTGCCAGTTGCGCACAGGGGGCAGGCGGGGAGCTGTTTTTT | CASCAQGAGGELFF
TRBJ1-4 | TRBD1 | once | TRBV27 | TGTGCCAGCAGTTTACAGGGGGTCGGGACTTCACCCTTGAGACTGTTTTTT | CASSLQGVGTSPLRLFF
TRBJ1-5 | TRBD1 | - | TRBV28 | TGTGCCAGCGGGACAGATAGTAGCAATCAGCCCCAGCATTTT | CASGTDSSNQPQHF
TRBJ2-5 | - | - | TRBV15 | TGTGCCACCAGCAGAGACCCCAGGGGGACCCAGTACTTC | CATSRDPRGTQYF
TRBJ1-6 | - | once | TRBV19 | TGTGCCAGTAGTCCTCCCGGTTTGGAGATTATGTCACCCCTCCACTTT | CASSPPGLEIMSPLHF
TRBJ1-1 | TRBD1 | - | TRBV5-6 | TGTGCCAGCAGGAAGACCGGGACAGCGAACACTGAAGCTTTCTTT | CASRKTGTANTEAFF
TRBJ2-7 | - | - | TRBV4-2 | TGTGCCAGCAGCCAAGAAATCTTTGCAGGGATAAGCGAGCAGTACTTC | CASSQEIFAGISEQYF
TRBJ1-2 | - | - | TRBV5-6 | TGTGCCAGCAGCTTCTCCGGGGGTCATGGCTACACCTTC | CASSFSGGHGYTF
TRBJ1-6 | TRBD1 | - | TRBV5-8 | TGTGCCAGCAGCCACGGACAGGGGAATAATTCACCCCTCCACTTT | CASSHGQGNNSPLHF
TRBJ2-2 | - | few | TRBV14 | TGTGCCAGCAGCCAAAAGAGGACCGGGGAGCTGTTTTTT | CASSQKRTGELFF
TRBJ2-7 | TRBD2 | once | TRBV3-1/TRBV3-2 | TGTGCCAGCAGCAGAACTAGCGGGAGCCCCTACGAGCAGTACTTC | CASSRTSGSPYEQYF
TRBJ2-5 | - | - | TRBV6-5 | TGTGCCAGCAGTTTGAACCAGGGCGAGACCCAGTACTTC | CASSLNQGETQYF
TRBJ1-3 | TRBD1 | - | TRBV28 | TGTGGTACAGGGGGCGCATTCCTGGGAAACACCATATATTTT | CGTGGAFLGNTIYF
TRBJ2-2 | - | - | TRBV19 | TGTGCCAGTAGTATAGTCCCGGCTAGCGCGGGGGAGCTGTTTTTT | CASSIVPASAGELFF
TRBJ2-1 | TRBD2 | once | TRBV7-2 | TGTGCCAGCCAACTAACTAGCGCCTCTTACAATGAGCAGTTCTTC | CASQLTSASYNEQFF
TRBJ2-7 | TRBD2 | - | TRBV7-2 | TGTGCCAGCAGCTTAAAGCTAGCGGGGCATTTGGAGCAGTACTTC | CASSLKLAGHLEQYF
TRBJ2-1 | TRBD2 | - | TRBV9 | TGTGCCAGCAGCGTAGATATAGCGGGATACAATGAGCAGTTCTTC | CASSVDIAGYNEQFF
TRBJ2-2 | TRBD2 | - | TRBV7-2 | TGTGCCAGCAGCCCGGGACTAGCGGGGAGGACCGGGGAGCTGTTTTTT | CASSPGLAGRTGELFF
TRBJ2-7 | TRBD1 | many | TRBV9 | TGTGCCAGCAGCGTAGGACAGGGGGCCGACGAGCAGTACTTC | CASSVGQGADEQYF
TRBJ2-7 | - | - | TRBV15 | TGTGCCACCAGCAGAGACCCAGAGGGCGGGCAGCAGTACTTC | CATSRDPEGGQQYF
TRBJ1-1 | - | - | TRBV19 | TGTGCCAGTAGTATTTGGGGACAGAACACTGAAGCTTTCTTT | CASSIWGQNTEAFF
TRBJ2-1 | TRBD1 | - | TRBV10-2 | TGCGCCAGCAGTGACCACAGGGGCCCTTCCTACAATGAGCAGTTCTTC | CASSDHRGPSYNEQFF
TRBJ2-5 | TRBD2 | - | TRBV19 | TGTGCCAGTAGTAGAACGACTAGCGGTATACAAGAGACCCAGTACTTC | CASSRTTSGIQETQYF
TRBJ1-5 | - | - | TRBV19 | TGTGCCAGTAGTTCAGACTTTCGCGTATCCGCCCAGCATTTT | CASSSDFRVSAQHF
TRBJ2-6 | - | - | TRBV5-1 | TGCGCCAGCAGCTTGGATCCGGGGGCTGGGGCCAACGTCCTGACTTTC | CASSLDPGAGANVLTF
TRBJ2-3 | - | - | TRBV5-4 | TGTGCCAGCAGCTTGGAGGGGGGCACAGATACGCAGTATTTT | CASSLEGGTDTQYF
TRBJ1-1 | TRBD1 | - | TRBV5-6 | TGTGCCAGCAGCTTGGCAGGGGGAGTTGGAGCTTTCTTT | CASSLAGGVGAFF
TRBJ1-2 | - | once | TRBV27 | TGTGCCAGCAGGCCGACGGCGGTAACTAACTATGGCTACACCTTC | CASRPTAVTNYGYTF
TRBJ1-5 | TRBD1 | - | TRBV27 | TGTGCCAGCAGGCAGGGGGCGCATCAGCCCCAGCATTTT | CASRQGAHQPQHF
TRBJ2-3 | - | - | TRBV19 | TGTGCCAGTAGACGTATTGAGGGGACTTCAGATACGCAGTATTTT | CASRRIEGTSDTQYF
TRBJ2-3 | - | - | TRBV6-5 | TGTGCCAGCAGGCACCGGGATTCGACAGATACGCAGTATTTT | CASRHRDSTDTQYF
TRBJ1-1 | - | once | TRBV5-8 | TGTGCCAGCAGCTTGGGGCAGGGCGGCACTGAAGCTTTCTTT | CASSLGQGGTEAFF
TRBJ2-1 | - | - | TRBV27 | TGTGCCAGCAGTTTACAGGAGACTAGGCGTGAGCAGTTCTTC | CASSLQETRREQFF
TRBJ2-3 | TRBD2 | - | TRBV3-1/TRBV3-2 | TGTGCCAGCAGCCACCAACGGGGGGGTAGCGGGGGCCCCACAGATACGCAGTATTTT | CASSHQRGGSGGPTDTQYF
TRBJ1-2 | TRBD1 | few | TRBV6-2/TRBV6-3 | TGTGCCAGCAGTAAAAGACAGGGGAACTATGGCTACACCTTC | CASSKRQGNYGYTF
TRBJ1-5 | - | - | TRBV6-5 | TGTGCCAGCAGAGATCAGGGAAACAATCAGCCCCAGCATTTT | CASRDQGNNQPQHF
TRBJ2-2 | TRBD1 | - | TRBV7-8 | TGTGCCAGCAGCAACCTGGGACAGGGTGACACCGGGGAGCTGTTTTTT | CASSNLGQGDTGELFF
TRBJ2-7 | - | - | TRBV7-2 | TGTGCCAGCAGCAACGGAATGACAGGCTACGAGCAGTACTTC | CASSNGMTGYEQYF
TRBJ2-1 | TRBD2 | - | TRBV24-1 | TGTGCCACCAGAACTACTAGCGGGGCCAACCAGCAGTTCTTC | CATRTTSGANQQFF